This T cell receptor (beta chain) was obtained from a study of response to subunit inactivated influenza vaccine. Study results and limitations: The authors suggested that every seasonal influenza vaccination recruits few new T cells.

TCRdb independently ran MiXCR on the RT-PCR reads; one entry per CDR3 protein. The sample includes about 520,000 distinct CDR3 sequences, 25% of them seen just once. Of note for this clonotype: Its antigen is not identified.

CDR3 size: 15 residues. The ends lost 4 bases at V and 7 bases at J; junction bases unmatched: 7. The specimen comprised CD4+ T cells sorted from PBMCs, sampled around 5 days after vaccination. V and J are TRBV12-3 or TRBV12-4 and TRBJ2-2, with 9 bases matching TRBD1. This clonotype was obtained from a man between 45 and 60 years old who received an inactivated influenza vaccine. The CDR3 nucleotides are TGTGCCAGCAGTTCCGGACAGGGGTTCGGCGGGGAGCTGTTTTTT. It codes for CASSSGQGFGGELFF.